This T cell receptor beta chain was identified during a study of technical replicates of blood from a handful of donors. Produced via immunoSEQ multiplex PCR; TCRdb's table is partial and in-frame only. The table has about 75,000 clones, around 97% seen once. Germline loops: CDR1 SGDLS, CDR2 YYNGEE. The CDR3 runs to 22 residues. V lost 0 bases and J lost 4, with 32 bases in between. In this sample, this clone turned up once. The specimen was T cells isolated from PBMCs. The receptor comes from a human donor in good health. The chain employs TRBV9 and TRBJ2-1, with D tentatively TRBD2 (6 bases). The CDR3 is CASSVVDWVKGVGLFPYNEQFF. CDR3 nucleotides: TGTGCCAGCAGCGTAGTTGATTGGGTGAAAGGGGTGGGACTCTTTCCGTACAATGAGCAGTTCTTC.